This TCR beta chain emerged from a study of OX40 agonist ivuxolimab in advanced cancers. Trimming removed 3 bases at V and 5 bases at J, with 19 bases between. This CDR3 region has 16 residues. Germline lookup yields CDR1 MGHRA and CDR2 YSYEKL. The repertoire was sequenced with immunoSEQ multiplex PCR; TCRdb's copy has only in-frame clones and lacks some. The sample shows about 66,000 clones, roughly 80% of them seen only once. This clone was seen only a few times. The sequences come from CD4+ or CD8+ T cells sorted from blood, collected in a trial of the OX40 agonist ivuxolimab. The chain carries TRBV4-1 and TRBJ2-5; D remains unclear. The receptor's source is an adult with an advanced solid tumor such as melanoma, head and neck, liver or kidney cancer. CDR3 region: CASSQASGGSGETQYF. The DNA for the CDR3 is TGCGCCAGCAGCCAGGCCTCAGGTGGATCCGGGGAGACCCAGTACTTC.